These T cell receptor beta chains were read from a single sample in a study of blood T cells in healthy people across ages. TCRdb independently ran MiXCR on the 5' RACE reads; one entry per CDR3 protein. Here the sample spans some 800,000 distinct CDR3 sequences, 40% to 50% being singletons. Sequenced: blood. Receptors originate from a man aged 55 to 70 in good health. CDR3s include the opening cysteine and the closing phenylalanine or tryptophan. The D gene is left open where the match is weak. The size of a clone is reported for some rows only, either as once, few or many, or as a class for expanded clones.

abundance,v_gene,j_gene,d_gene,CDR3aa,CDR3nt
NA,TRBV6-5,TRBJ1-4,NA,CASIWGRWATNEKLFF,TGTGCCAGCATTTGGGGCAGGTGGGCGACTAATGAAAAACTGTTTTTT
NA,TRBV18,TRBJ1-1,NA,CASSPKIINTEVFF,TGTGCCAGCTCACCTAAAATAATAAACACTGAAGTTTTCTTT
NA,TRBV27,TRBJ2-3,NA,CASSPRQTSTDTQYF,TGTGCCAGTTCTCCAAGACAAACCTCCACAGATACGCAGTATTTT
NA,TRBV6-2/TRBV6-3,TRBJ2-1,NA,CASSYPGEQFF,TGTGCCAGCAGTTACCCGGGTGAGCAGTTCTTC
NA,TRBV15,TRBJ2-4,NA,CATSREVRGLGKNIQYF,TGTGCCACCAGCAGAGAGGTCAGAGGATTGGGCAAAAACATTCAGTACTTC
NA,TRBV12-3/TRBV12-4,TRBJ2-3,TRBD2,CASSPGTSGGAHTQYF,TGTGCCAGCAGTCCCGGGACTAGCGGGGGGGCACATACGCAGTATTTT
NA,TRBV7-2,TRBJ2-3,TRBD2,CASSSHFRGGVKSTDTQYF,TGTGCCAGCAGCTCCCATTTCCGGGGGGGGGTGAAAAGCACAGATACGCAGTATTTT
NA,TRBV20-1,TRBJ2-3,TRBD2,CSARFRRGATDTQYF,TGCAGTGCTAGATTTCGGCGGGGGGCCACAGATACGCAGTATTTT
NA,TRBV20-1,TRBJ2-5,TRBD1,CSAPGTGKRETQYF,TGCAGTGCCCCCGGGACAGGAAAAAGAGAGACCCAGTACTTC
NA,TRBV4-3,TRBJ2-7,NA,CASSQDLYGRGSYNEQYF,TGCGCCAGCAGCCAAGATTTGTATGGCAGGGGATCGTACAATGAGCAGTACTTC
NA,TRBV11-2,TRBJ2-7,NA,CASSARDFYNEQYF,TGTGCCAGCAGCGCCCGGGACTTCTACAATGAGCAGTACTTC
NA,TRBV6-5,TRBJ2-3,NA,CASSYSGATDTRYF,TGTGCCAGCAGTTACTCTGGGGCCACAGATACGCGGTATTTT
NA,TRBV20-1,TRBJ2-7,NA,CSAPNPDSYEQSF,TGCAGTGCTCCGAATCCGGATTCCTACGAGCAGTCCTTC
NA,TRBV12-3/TRBV12-4,TRBJ1-5,NA,CASSFRAGDGNQPQHF,TGTGCCAGCAGTTTTCGAGCTGGGGACGGCAATCAGCCCCAGCATTTT
NA,TRBV6-2/TRBV6-3,TRBJ2-7,TRBD2,CASSYAGVYNEQYF,TGTGCCAGCAGTTACGCGGGGGTCTACAATGAGCAGTACTTC
many,TRBV10-1,TRBJ1-4,NA,CASSVSGNNEKLFF,TGCGCCAGCAGTGTATCCGGGAATAATGAAAAACTGTTTTTT
NA,TRBV24-1,TRBJ2-4,NA,CATSDPNRGDGNIQYF,TGTGCCACCAGTGACCCCAATCGGGGCGACGGAAACATTCAGTACTTC
few,TRBV5-1,TRBJ2-1,TRBD1,CASTQTGDLYNEQFF,TGCGCCAGCACCCAAACAGGGGATCTCTACAATGAGCAGTTCTTC
NA,TRBV29-1,TRBJ2-1,TRBD1,CSVRQGVGNEQFF,TGCAGCGTCCGACAGGGGGTGGGAAATGAGCAGTTCTTC
NA,TRBV3-1,TRBJ2-3,NA,CASSQVRGAVDTQYF,TGTGCCAGCAGCCAAGTCCGGGGGGCCGTAGATACGCAGTATTTT
few,TRBV15,TRBJ2-1,TRBD2,CATSRDRLAGNEQFF,TGTGCCACCAGCAGAGATCGGCTAGCGGGGAATGAGCAGTTCTTC
once,TRBV3-1,TRBJ2-3,NA,CASSQYHGAGTDTQYF,TGTGCCAGCAGCCAGTACCATGGCGCGGGGACAGATACGCAGTATTTT
NA,TRBV6-2/TRBV6-3,TRBJ1-2,TRBD1,CASSLKQGNYGYTF,TGTGCCAGCAGTTTGAAACAGGGGAACTATGGCTACACCTTC
NA,TRBV4-1,TRBJ1-2,NA,CASSQAGRKNNGYTF,TGCGCCAGCAGCCAAGCGGGCCGAAAAAATAATGGCTACACCTTC
NA,TRBV5-6,TRBJ2-7,TRBD1,CASSDGQGPSYEQYF,TGTGCCAGCAGCGACGGACAGGGCCCATCCTACGAGCAGTACTTC